The sequence of this TCR beta chain was determined in a study of T cell responses to AZD1222 COVID-19 vaccine. The germline V gene encodes CDR1 SQVTM and CDR2 ANQGSEA. The CDR3 runs to 11 residues. Points on this clone: Its antigen is unknown.

The study, taken as a whole, reports: Repertoire sampling was restricted to post-peak T cell response timepoints.

Profiled with immunoSEQ multiplex PCR; TCRdb holds only in-frame clones, not every one. The data show 110,000 to 150,000 clones, 70% to 90% seen once. Sequencing used peripheral blood, obtained on day 0 of AZD1222 vaccination. This sequence joins TRBV29-1 and TRBJ1-1, with no clear D. This sequence was found in an adult in good health. CDR3 amino acids: CSGVRGTEAFF. The CDR3, as DNA: TGCAGTGGGGTACGGGGCACTGAAGCTTTCTTT.